This TCR beta chain was captured by sequencing in a study of shared clonotypes between healthy human individuals. Using immunoSEQ multiplex PCR, the repertoire was profiled, and TCRdb retains in-frame clones only, with some absent. Of approximately 320,000 clones listed, roughly 70% are singletons. Germline CDR1 SNHLY, CDR2 FYNNEI. CDR3 length: 12 amino acids. V dropped 7 bases and J dropped 8 bases, with 14 bases sitting between them. J is TRBJ1-2 and V is TRBV2; a possible D gene is TRBD1 (5 bases). This TCR was sampled from a man aged 30-40 years in good health. Sequencing input: memory CD4+ T cells sorted from blood. Stated subset: CD45RA-negative fraction. Written as DNA, the CDR3 is TGTGCCAGCACGGTCGACGGGGGAGGCTACACCTTC. Translation gives CASTVDGGGYTF.